Here is one T cell receptor (beta chain) with its context. Its antigen is unknown. With 4 bases clipped from V and 7 bases from J, the junction kept 7 bases outside the gene matches. The CDR3 is made up of 14 amino acids. Germline V CDR1 and CDR2: LGHNA, YNFKEQ. The sample comes from a study of T cell responses to AZD1222 COVID-19 vaccine. Overall study: Investigators merged groups given second doses at roughly 4 or roughly 12 weeks. General study results and limits: Among AZD1222 vaccinees, only 5 to 7 were seropositive at baseline. Repertoires were obtained only post-peak T cell response.

Only in-frame clones appear in the TCRdb table, and some are missing; sequencing was by immunoSEQ multiplex PCR. Seen here are fewer than 150,000 clones, roughly 93% observed once, and the top ten hold approximately 3.1%. The rearrangement uses TRBV4-2 and TRBJ2-4; 7 nucleotides line up with TRBD1. This receptor was identified in an adult in good health. The sequencing here drew on peripheral blood, taken on day 0 of AZD1222 vaccination. The CDR3 DNA sequence: TGTGCCAGCAGCCGAGGACAGGACCCTAACATTCAGTACTTC. Translation gives CASSRGQDPNIQYF.